This TCR beta chain was obtained from a study of circulating and synovial CD4+ cells in juvenile arthritis. Donors were patients with active juvenile idiopathic arthritis. Libraries were prepared by immunoSEQ multiplex PCR; TCRdb keeps only in-frame clonotypes and omits some of them. Of around 32,000 clones listed, more than 90% were seen once; the top ten hold 0.68%. The sequence was collected from a human donor with juvenile idiopathic arthritis. Sequencing input: CD4+ T cells from blood.

CDR3 sequence reads: CASSTTNYKTEAFF. As DNA, the CDR3 is TGTGCCAGCAGTACGACAAATTACAAGACTGAAGCTTTCTTT. V gene TRBV28 combines with J gene TRBJ1-1; D is unclear. Germline values: CDR1 MDHEN, CDR2 SYDVKM. V lost 5 bases to trimming and J lost 5 bases, with 15 bases between them. This CDR3 has 14 residues.